This entry concerns a single T cell receptor (beta chain). TCRdb fed the 5' RACE reads into MiXCR, producing one record per CDR3 protein. The repertoire holds about 430,000 distinct CDR3 sequences, with 20% to 25% as singletons. The data originate from a study of T-cell memory formation after mild COVID-19. V was pared by 4 bases and J by 6 bases, with 6 bases of the junction left unmatched. The CDR3 covers 13 residues. Germline V gene data show CDR1 as SGHTA and CDR2 as FQGTGA. Material for sequencing was PBMCs or a T cell subset sorted from them (not recorded which). The TCR comes from an adult woman who had mild COVID-19 (a few samples of this study predate the infection). Cell type and time point are not known. This chain joins TRBV7-3 and TRBJ2-7, with 7 nucleotides matching TRBD2. The CDR3 protein is CASSSSGTIEQYF. The CDR3 DNA follows: TGTGCCAGCAGCTCCTCCGGGACTATCGAGCAGTACTTC.